This T cell receptor beta chain originates from a study of control samples from healthy donors and cancer patients. This clone has a handful of counts. Using immunoSEQ multiplex PCR, the repertoire was profiled, and TCRdb retains in-frame clones only, with some absent. The sample has 65,000 to 85,000 clones, 89% seen once. Material for sequencing was PBMCs. This TCR was recovered from a woman in her 50s with colorectal cancer.

CDR3 DNA sequence: TGTGCCAGTAATCCGTGGCGCTCCTACAATGAGCAGTTCTTC. Its translation: CASNPWRSYNEQFF. V and J are TRBV19 and TRBJ2-1; D unresolved. Per germline, CDR1 LNHDA and CDR2 SQIVND (reference sequence). There are 14 residues in the CDR3. Deletions cut 7 bases from V and 0 bases from J, with 10 bases between.